This T cell receptor beta chain comes out of a study of T cell changes during pregnancy in multiple sclerosis. Generated by immunoSEQ multiplex PCR, the TCRdb table keeps only in-frame clones and is missing some. The sample holds 30,000 to 45,000 clones, approximately 92% seen once. Sample: CD8+ T cells from peripheral blood mononuclear cells, taken in the first trimester of pregnancy. The sequence derives from a female donor with multiple sclerosis, enrolled in a pregnancy study.

CDR3 protein: CASSYPLRDSYEQYF. The CDR3 DNA reads as TGTGCCAGCAGTTACCCGCTCAGGGACTCCTACGAGCAGTACTTC. The rearrangement joins TRBV6-6 to TRBJ2-7, with D possibly being TRBD1 (5 bases). Germline V gene data show CDR1 as MNHNY and CDR2 as SVGAGI (reference sequence). The ends were cut back, 2 bases at V and 0 bases at J, with 11 bases in the middle. The CDR3 runs 15 residues.